Listed below are T cell receptor beta chains from one sample, sequenced in a study of blood T cell repertoires in COVID-19. Profiling relied on immunoSEQ multiplex PCR, and the TCRdb table lists in-frame clones only, not all of them. The sample has roughly 21,000 clones, about 83% seen once. Material for sequencing was peripheral blood. These receptors were taken from a human donor in a cohort sampled during active COVID-19. The CDR3 runs from the conserved cysteine through the conserved F or W. Each record gives: V gene, CDR3 length, CDR3 protein.

v_call: TRBV28; cdr3_length: 13; cdr3_aa: CASSSGSSYEQYF
v_call: TRBV18; cdr3_length: 15; cdr3_aa: CASSPLDTQGTEAFF
v_call: TRBV10-1; cdr3_length: 16; cdr3_aa: CASSEEGLTRNTEAFF
v_call: TRBV25-1; cdr3_length: 14; cdr3_aa: CASSESRDTGELFF
v_call: TRBV4-3; cdr3_length: 19; cdr3_aa: CASSQRAGAPLGSGNEQFF
v_call: TRBV10-3; cdr3_length: 15; cdr3_aa: CAISRISQGSTEAFF
v_call: TRBV18; cdr3_length: 16; cdr3_aa: CASSPGQANSGNTIYF
v_call: TRBV5-1; cdr3_length: 19; cdr3_aa: CASSLERTSGGGLQETQYF
v_call: TRBV6-1; cdr3_length: 12; cdr3_aa: CASSEYTDTQYF
v_call: TRBV19; cdr3_length: 13; cdr3_aa: CASRGQGRTEAFF
v_call: TRBV28; cdr3_length: 14; cdr3_aa: CASSTSGILYGYTF
v_call: TRBV20-1; cdr3_length: 13; cdr3_aa: CSASRQGDSPLHF
v_call: TRBV4-3; cdr3_length: 20; cdr3_aa: CASSQDLGLGGALGLEKLFF
v_call: TRBV3-1/TRBV3-2; cdr3_length: 14; cdr3_aa: CASSLRDSGNTIYF
v_call: TRBV28; cdr3_length: 17; cdr3_aa: CASSAPGRRGRTDTQYF
v_call: TRBV6-2/TRBV6-3; cdr3_length: 15; cdr3_aa: CASSYPRLGTYEQYF
v_call: TRBV3-1/TRBV3-2; cdr3_length: 14; cdr3_aa: CASSPPGRTDTQYF
v_call: TRBV5-6; cdr3_length: 17; cdr3_aa: CASSLGFRQGANSPLHF
v_call: TRBV18; cdr3_length: 14; cdr3_aa: CASSPRTGAETQYF
v_call: TRBV5-1; cdr3_length: 15; cdr3_aa: CASSLKQATNEKLFF
v_call: TRBV5-1; cdr3_length: 18; cdr3_aa: CASSLEASGGSSYNEQFF
v_call: TRBV7-2; cdr3_length: 15; cdr3_aa: CASISAGGVGDTQYF
v_call: TRBV7-2; cdr3_length: 13; cdr3_aa: CASSPWGEGEAFF
v_call: TRBV7-2; cdr3_length: 11; cdr3_aa: CASSPSNEQFF
v_call: TRBV14; cdr3_length: 14; cdr3_aa: CASVESGDIRGYTF
v_call: TRBV15; cdr3_length: 15; cdr3_aa: CATSREKGANTEAFF
v_call: TRBV5-1; cdr3_length: 16; cdr3_aa: CATSQGPRSGANVLTF
v_call: TRBV30; cdr3_length: 15; cdr3_aa: CAWTRGTGGTGELFF
v_call: TRBV11-3; cdr3_length: 14; cdr3_aa: CASSRLGGSYGYTF
v_call: TRBV5-4; cdr3_length: 14; cdr3_aa: CASSLWTGRNEQYF
v_call: TRBV7-6; cdr3_length: 17; cdr3_aa: CASSLIGWAGGTETQYF
v_call: TRBV21-1; cdr3_length: 12; cdr3_aa: CASSKEEDSGYF
v_call: TRBV7-2; cdr3_length: 13; cdr3_aa: CASSRVRQSGYTF
v_call: TRBV4-2; cdr3_length: 15; cdr3_aa: CASSQDMDRGYEQYF
v_call: TRBV6-4; cdr3_length: 11; cdr3_aa: CARIPLETQYF
v_call: TRBV5-1; cdr3_length: 14; cdr3_aa: CASSPGGGEYEQYF
v_call: TRBV6-1; cdr3_length: 15; cdr3_aa: CASSAAGQGNSPLHF
v_call: TRBV27; cdr3_length: 15; cdr3_aa: CASSPGVLVGQPQHF
v_call: TRBV28; cdr3_length: 15; cdr3_aa: CASSDFGGEREKLFF
v_call: TRBV30; cdr3_length: 15; cdr3_aa: CAWSPLVRDNQPQHF
v_call: TRBV30; cdr3_length: 17; cdr3_aa: CAWSVSPERGLTDTQYF
v_call: TRBV7-6; cdr3_length: 15; cdr3_aa: CASSLAGQTNTEAFF